The 32 T cell receptor beta chains below come from one sample, sequenced in a study of blood T cell repertoires in COVID-19. Produced via immunoSEQ multiplex PCR; TCRdb's table is partial and in-frame only. The sample contains 200,000 to 250,000 clones, 83% of which appear only once. Source material: peripheral blood. The receptors stem from a woman in her 30s with COVID-19, enrolled during active disease.

This chain connects TRBV6-1 to TRBJ2-3, with TRBD2 identical over 9 bases. Unmatched junction bases numbered 9, after V lost 3 bases and J lost 5 bases. Germline values: CDR1 MNHNS, CDR2 SASEGT. The CDR3 is 16 residues long. CDR3 protein: CASSEGRGGRRDTQYF. CDR3 DNA: TGTGCCAGCAGTGAGGGGCGGGGGGGCCGGAGAGATACGCAGTATTTT.

V gene TRBV4-2 combines with J gene TRBJ2-5; 11 nucleotides line up with TRBD2. Germline V CDR1 and CDR2: LGHNA, YNFKEQ. CDR3 length: 18 residues. The trim removed 2 bases at V and 3 bases at J, leaving 11 bases unmatched. This CDR3 reads CASSQLGTSGGPKETQYF. The DNA for the CDR3 is TGTGCCAGCAGCCAACTCGGGACTAGCGGAGGCCCAAAAGAGACCCAGTACTTC.

The gene calls are TRBV9 and TRBJ2-3; unclear D gene. The CDR3 is made up of 15 amino acids. Germline V CDR1 and CDR2: SGDLS, YYNGEE. V was trimmed by 1 base and J by 0 bases, leaving 9 bases between them. CDR3 coding DNA: TGTGCCAGCAGCGTAAGAACTTCTAGCACAGATACGCAGTATTTT. Amino acid sequence: CASSVRTSSTDTQYF.

This chain joins TRBV6-6 and TRBJ1-1; D not certain. The CDR3 has 13 amino acids. The V gene's germline CDR1 is MNHNY and CDR2 SVGAGI (reference sequence). V shed 2 bases and J shed 4 bases, with 8 bases lying between them. The CDR3 nucleotides are TGTGCCAGCAGTTACGGCGGTCTCACTGAAGCTTTCTTT. Protein product: CASSYGGLTEAFF.

This chain connects TRBV7-9 to TRBJ2-7, with a possible D match to TRBD1 (6 bases). V was trimmed by 5 bases and J by 1 base, leaving 15 bases between them. CDR3 length equals 15 residues. The germline V gene encodes CDR1 SEHNR and CDR2 FQNEAQ (reference sequence). The CDR3 DNA is TGTGCCAGCAGCGGTTCCGGGACACTATCCTACGAGCAGTACTTC. Protein sequence: CASSGSGTLSYEQYF.

J is TRBJ2-1 and V is TRBV5-1; 11 nucleotides align to TRBD2. V shed 3 bases, J shed 7 bases, and the junction held 12 bases outside the gene matches. The germline CDR1 and CDR2 sequences are SGHRS and YFSETQ. This CDR3 has 17 amino acids. The CDR3 loop is CASSSPIGSGGVNEQFF. As DNA, the CDR3 is TGCGCCAGCAGCTCCCCAATAGGTAGCGGGGGGGTGAATGAGCAGTTCTTC.

This clone was found a few times. This chain links TRBV7-2 with TRBJ2-1; the match to TRBD2 covers 7 bases. CDR3 length equals 16 residues. V lost 1 base to trimming and J lost 9 bases; unmatched junction nucleotides: 12. Germline V lookup: CDR1 SGHTA, CDR2 FQGNSA. This CDR3 is CASSLGGGTGASEQFF. CDR3 coding DNA: TGTGCCAGCAGCTTAGGGGGGGGAACGGGTGCCAGTGAGCAGTTCTTC.

This clone appeared a single time. V usage is TRBV7-9 and J usage is TRBJ2-7; 7 bases map to TRBD2. This CDR3 contains 15 residues. Germline trimming cut 1 base from V and 3 bases from J; bases unmatched to any gene: 6. The V gene's germline CDR1 is SEHNR and CDR2 FQNEAQ (reference sequence). The CDR3, as DNA: TGTGCCAGCAGCTTAGGGCGGGGGAGGAACTACGAGCAGTACTTC. It encodes CASSLGRGRNYEQYF.

The chain couples TRBV11-2 to TRBJ2-3; 7 nucleotides match TRBD1. Germline assignment: CDR1 SGHAT and CDR2 FQNNGV. The CDR3 extends over 15 amino acids. Trimming cost V 2 bases and J 0 bases; bases outside gene matches: 2. The CDR3: CASSLRGGSTDTQYF. DNA for the CDR3: TGTGCCAGCAGCTTAAGAGGGGGCAGCACAGATACGCAGTATTTT. The variable domain in full, completed from reference TRBV11-2 and TRBJ2-3, reads EAGVAQSPRYKIIEKRQSVAFWCNPISGHATLYWYQQILGQGPKLLIQFQNNGVVDDSQLPKDRFSAERLKGVDSTLKIQPAKLEDSAVYLCASSLRGGSTDTQYFGPGTRLTVL.

The chain joins TRBV15 to TRBJ1-2, with 12 bases identical to TRBD1. The junction had 8 bases not matched to a gene; V was cut back by 8 bases and J by 7 bases. Germline values: CDR1 LNHNV, CDR2 YYDKDF (reference sequence). There are 14 residues in the CDR3. The CDR3 nucleotides read TGTGCCACCGAGCCGGGACAGGGGGCACGTGGCTACACCTTC. Protein sequence: CATEPGQGARGYTF.

V usage is TRBV19 and J usage is TRBJ1-6; possible D gene TRBD1, 6 bases. Trimming removed 6 bases at V and 7 bases at J, with 13 bases between. Germline CDR1 and CDR2: LNHDA and SQIVND (reference sequence). The CDR3 runs 14 residues. CDR3 loop: CASRLGGGNSPLHF. CDR3 nucleotide sequence: TGTGCCAGTAGGCTAGGGGGGGGGAATTCACCCCTCCACTTT.

The chain employs TRBV19 and TRBJ2-3; 8 positions agree with TRBD2. The V segment lost 6 bases and the J segment 0 bases; nucleotides outside the gene matches: 11. The CDR3 totals 17 residues. CDR1 is LNHDA and CDR2 is SQIVND in the germline V gene (reference sequence). The CDR3 DNA reads as TGTGCCAGTAGGGCACCGGGACTAGGGACGAGCACAGATACGCAGTATTTT. It yields the protein CASRAPGLGTSTDTQYF.

This clone was seen a few times. V is TRBV12-3 or TRBV12-4 and J is TRBJ2-4, with D possibly being TRBD1 (5 bases). V gave up 6 bases and J gave up 9 bases, with 12 bases separating them. This CDR3 region has 12 residues. The CDR3 reads CASRPGRGIQYF. DNA for the CDR3: TGTGCCAGCAGGCCCGGTAGGGGCATTCAGTACTTC.

The chain joins TRBV6-5 to TRBJ1-1, with D possibly being TRBD1 (5 bases). Trimming pared 6 bases from V and 0 bases from J, leaving 14 bases between. Looked up from germline, CDR1 is MNHEY and CDR2 is SVGAGI. This CDR3 comprises 15 residues. This chain's CDR3 is CASSPLGGLNTEAFF. CDR3 nucleotide sequence: TGTGCCAGCAGCCCCCTTGGGGGGTTGAACACTGAAGCTTTCTTT.

The rearrangement joins TRBV15 to TRBJ2-1; 13 positions agree with TRBD2. Per the germline V gene, CDR1 is LNHNV and CDR2 is YYDKDF (reference sequence). V lost 6 bases and J lost 6; bases outside the gene matches: 5. This CDR3 is built from 15 residues. The CDR3 region is CATRVTSGGGNEQFF. In nucleotides, the CDR3 is TGTGCCACCAGGGTAACTAGCGGGGGGGGCAATGAGCAGTTCTTC.

This chain links TRBV2 with TRBJ2-7; 11 bases line up with TRBD1. The length of the CDR3 is 16 residues. Germline V lookup: CDR1 SNHLY, CDR2 FYNNEI. Trimming removed 2 bases from V and 4 bases from J; junction bases left unmatched: 7. The CDR3 DNA reads TGTGCCAGCAGTGAAAGGAGGGGACAGGGGGTTTACGAGCAGTACTTC. Amino acid sequence: CASSERRGQGVYEQYF. Full variable domain (missing parts from reference TRBV2 and TRBJ2-7): EPEVTQTPSHQVTQMGQEVILRCVPISNHLYFYWYRQILGQKVEFLVSFYNNEISEKSEIFDDQFSVERPDGSNFTLKIRSTKLEDSAMYFCASSERRGQGVYEQYFGPGTRLTVT.

V is TRBV7-8 and J is TRBJ2-7, with TRBD1 as a possible D gene (6 bases). CDR3 length: 15 amino acids. Between the trimmed V and J ends, which lost 5 bases and 0 bases, there was a span of 14 bases. Germline V CDR1 and CDR2: SGHVS, FQNEAQ. In DNA form, the CDR3 reads TGTGCCAGCAGCACTCGGGACACAAGCTCCTACGAGCAGTACTTC. Translated, it gives CASSTRDTSSYEQYF. The full variable domain, with the rest looked up from reference TRBV7-8 and TRBJ2-7, is GAGVSQSPRYKVAKRGQDVALRCDPISGHVSLFWYQQALGQGPEFLTYFQNEAQLDKSGLPSDRFFAERPEGSVSTLKIQRTQQEDSAVYLCASSTRDTSSYEQYFGPGTRLTVT.

The V call is TRBV20-1, the J call TRBJ1-2, with D unresolved. Deletions cut 3 bases from V and 0 bases from J, with 11 bases between. Germline-derived CDR1 and CDR2 are DFQATT and SNEGSKA (reference sequence). The CDR3 contains 14 residues. CDR3: CSASFWAANYGYTF. The CDR3 DNA reads as TGCAGTGCTAGTTTCTGGGCTGCTAACTATGGCTACACCTTC.

Only a few counts were recorded for this clone. The chain uses TRBV28 and TRBJ2-7; 9 nucleotides agree with TRBD2. V lost 5 bases and J lost 2; bases outside the gene matches: 10. The CDR3 spans 16 residues. Germline V CDR1 and CDR2: MDHEN, SYDVKM. CDR3 protein: CASSLLTSGGAYEQYF. For the CDR3, the DNA is TGTGCCAGCAGTCTCCTGACTAGCGGAGGAGCCTACGAGCAGTACTTC.

This clone was picked up a small number of times. CDR3 in amino acids: CASSLDQGYSEKLFF. The DNA for the CDR3 is TGTGCCAGCAGCTTGGATCAGGGGTACAGTGAAAAACTGTTTTTT. The chain is built from TRBV5-4 and TRBJ1-4; D might be TRBD1 (6 bases). Looked up from germline, CDR1 is SGHNT and CDR2 is YYREEE (reference sequence). The ends were cut back, 0 bases at V and 7 bases at J, with 13 bases in the middle. The CDR3 covers 15 residues.

This rearrangement joins TRBV7-2 to TRBJ2-7; the D gene is possibly TRBD2 (5 bases). Trimming took 4 bases from V and 6 from J, leaving 13 bases between them. Germline V gives CDR1 SGHTA, CDR2 FQGNSA. The CDR3 spans 13 residues. For the CDR3, the DNA is TGTGCCAGCAGCTCCAGGACTGGTTTCGAGCAGTACTTC. The encoded protein is CASSSRTGFEQYF.

The V call is TRBV4-3, the J call TRBJ2-1, with TRBD2 identical over 8 bases. This CDR3 is 16 amino acids long. V dropped 0 bases and J dropped 4; count of bases not matched to a gene: 5. Germline CDR1 reads LGHNA; CDR2 reads YSLEER. For the CDR3, the DNA is TGCGCCAGCAGCCAAGAAAGCGGGGGCCCGTACAATGAGCAGTTCTTC. Translated: CASSQESGGPYNEQFF.

V and J are TRBV7-2 and TRBJ2-7; 7 positions match TRBD1. CDR3 length equals 17 residues. Looked up from germline, CDR1 is SGHTA and CDR2 is FQGNSA. With 1 base clipped from V and 0 bases from J, the junction kept 9 bases outside the gene matches. The CDR3 nucleotides are TGTGCCAGCAGCTTAGGAGGTCCAGGGGGTCTCTCCTACGAGCAGTACTTC. Its translation: CASSLGGPGGLSYEQYF.

The rearrangement uses TRBV7-2 and TRBJ1-6; 7 nucleotides line up with TRBD1. V was pared by 6 bases and J by 10 bases, with 9 bases of the junction left unmatched. The CDR3 consists of 14 residues. CDR1 is SGHTA and CDR2 is FQGNSA in the germline V gene. The CDR3 nucleotides are TGTGCCAGCAGTTCCGGGACAGAAAGGTCACCCCTCCACTTT. Protein product: CASSSGTERSPLHF.

V gene TRBV7-8 combines with J gene TRBJ2-7, with 13 positions matching TRBD2. CDR3 length: 16 amino acids. Losses at the gene ends were 2 bases for V and 4 bases for J; bases not matched to a gene: 5. CDR1 is SGHVS and CDR2 is FQNEAQ in the germline V gene. The CDR3 here is CASSLRRTSGGYEQYF. CDR3 nucleotide sequence: TGTGCCAGCAGCTTAAGAAGGACTAGCGGGGGATACGAGCAGTACTTC.

The chain combines TRBV28 with TRBJ1-4; no firm D call. Germline V gene lookup returns CDR1 MDHEN and CDR2 SYDVKM. The CDR3 sequence is 14 residues long. V shed 6 bases and J shed 3 bases, with 11 bases lying between them. The CDR3, as DNA: TGTGCCAGCAGCCGCGGAACTGCTAATGAAAAACTGTTTTTT. Protein: CASSRGTANEKLFF.

The V call is TRBV4-3, the J call TRBJ1-2, with D uncertain. Germline V gene lookup returns CDR1 LGHNA and CDR2 YSLEER. The CDR3 is made up of 14 amino acids. V lost 0 bases and J lost 8, with 13 bases in between. The CDR3 spells CASSQDSFPGGYTF. The DNA of the CDR3 is TGCGCCAGCAGCCAAGACTCCTTCCCGGGGGGCTACACCTTC.

The rearrangement joins TRBV6-2 or TRBV6-3 to TRBJ2-2; weak D call: TRBD1 (6 bases). Germline lookup yields CDR1 MNHEY and CDR2 SVGEGT. The length of the CDR3 is 15 residues. Trimming pared 5 bases from V and 0 bases from J, leaving 10 bases between. The DNA for the CDR3 is TGTGCCAGCAGTAGGGGACAATCGAACACCGGGGAGCTGTTTTTT. Amino acid sequence: CASSRGQSNTGELFF.

This chain uses TRBV6-5 with TRBJ2-1, with no clear D. From germline, CDR1 is MNHEY and CDR2 SVGAGI. Trimming pared 4 bases from V and 0 bases from J, leaving 7 bases between. CDR3 length: 14 residues. The CDR3 nucleotides are TGTGCCAGCAGTTGGTCCAGCTCCTACAATGAGCAGTTCTTC. It is translated as CASSWSSSYNEQFF.

This chain uses TRBV19 with TRBJ2-3, with 8 bases identical to TRBD1. The CDR3 is 15 amino acids. The germline V gene encodes CDR1 LNHDA and CDR2 SQIVND (reference sequence). Germline trimming cut 3 bases from V and 0 bases from J; bases unmatched to any gene: 2. CDR3 sequence (DNA): TGTGCCAGTAGTATGGGGGACAGGAGCACAGATACGCAGTATTTT. Translation gives CASSMGDRSTDTQYF.

This clone turned up a few times. The gene calls are TRBV5-1 and TRBJ2-1, with TRBD2 matching over 9 bases. The CDR3 is made up of 15 amino acids. CDR1 and CDR2 (germline): SGHRS, YFSETQ. With 4 bases clipped from V and 4 bases from J, the junction kept 6 bases outside the gene matches. In nucleotides, the CDR3 is TGCGCCAGCAGCCAGACTAGCGGAGAGTACAATGAGCAGTTCTTC. This sequence encodes CASSQTSGEYNEQFF.

The chain is built from TRBV5-1 and TRBJ2-5, with 10 positions matching TRBD1. This CDR3 contains 15 residues. The V and J ends lost 2 bases and 3 bases, in that order; junction bases with no gene match: 4. Germline V lookup: CDR1 SGHRS, CDR2 YFSETQ. The CDR3 DNA is TGCGCCAGCAGCTTTACCGGGACAGGGGAAGAGACCCAGTACTTC. Amino acids: CASSFTGTGEETQYF.